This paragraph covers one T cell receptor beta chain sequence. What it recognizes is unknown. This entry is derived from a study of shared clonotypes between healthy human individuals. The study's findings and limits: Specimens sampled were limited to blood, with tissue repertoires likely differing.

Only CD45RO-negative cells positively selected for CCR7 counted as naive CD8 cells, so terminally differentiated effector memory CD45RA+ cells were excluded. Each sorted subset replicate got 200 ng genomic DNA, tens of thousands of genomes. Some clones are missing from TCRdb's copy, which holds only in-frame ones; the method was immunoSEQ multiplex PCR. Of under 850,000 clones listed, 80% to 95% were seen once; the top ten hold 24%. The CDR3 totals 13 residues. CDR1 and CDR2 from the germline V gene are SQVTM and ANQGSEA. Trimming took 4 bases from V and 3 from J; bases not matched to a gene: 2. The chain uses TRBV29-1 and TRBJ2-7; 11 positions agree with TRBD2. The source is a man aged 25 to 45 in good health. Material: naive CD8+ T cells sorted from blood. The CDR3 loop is CSVVLAGGYEQYF. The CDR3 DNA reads TGCAGCGTTGTCCTAGCGGGAGGCTACGAGCAGTACTTC.